This T cell receptor (beta chain) was sequenced during a study of long-term antiretroviral therapy in people with HIV. They ran version v3.0 of the immunoSEQ assay at survey level. Sequencing aimed to cover roughly 40,000-50,000 T-cell genomes per sample. TCRdb's table, derived via immunoSEQ multiplex PCR, lists solely in-frame clones and lacks some. Of more than 25,000 clones in the sample, roughly 87% were seen once. Germline assignment: CDR1 SNHLY and CDR2 FYNNEI. Between the trimmed V and J ends, which lost 6 bases and 6 bases, there was a span of 15 bases. This CDR3 spans 13 amino acids. This receptor was taken from a man aged 45-65 years with HIV. The sample was unsorted PBMCs, taken 2 years after starting antiretroviral therapy. This chain connects TRBV2 to TRBJ2-7; no definite D call. CDR3 amino acids: CASSLRWQFEQYF. CDR3 nucleotide sequence: TGTGCCAGCAGCTTAAGATGGCAGTTCGAGCAGTACTTC.